The T cell receptor beta chain described here comes from a study of blood T cells in healthy people across ages. Study-wide results and caveats: With age, beta diversity per million T cells declined roughly linearly, significantly by about 40. PBMCs that were unsorted prevented a conclusive naive versus antigen-experienced comparison.

A second about 6 to 12 cycle PCR used barcoded and J-beta primers. Through a template-switch adaptor with 12 random nucleotides, each cDNA molecule received a tag. TCRdb ran MiXCR on the 5' RACE reads and lists one entry per CDR3 protein. The sample has about 1.8 million distinct CDR3 sequences; roughly 50% are singletons. This clonotype appeared a few times. The antigen remains unidentified. This CDR3 has 15 residues. V was cut by 5 bases and J by 2 bases, with 16 bases left in between. Germline CDR1 is SGHTA and CDR2 is FQGNSA. The specimen sequenced was blood. The sequence was obtained from a woman in her 40s in good health. The rearrangement links TRBV7-2 to TRBJ2-7; D tentatively reads TRBD1 or TRBD2 (5 bases each). The CDR3 DNA reads TGTGCCAGCAGCCCGTACGGGGCGGGTGCCTACGAGCAGTACTTC. This sequence encodes CASSPYGAGAYEQYF. The variable domain in full, completed from reference TRBV7-2 and TRBJ2-7, reads GAGVSQSPSNKVTEKGKDVELRCDPISGHTALYWYRQSLGQGLEFLIYFQGNSAPDKSGLPSDRFSAERTGGSVSTLTIQRTQQEDSAVYLCASSPYGAGAYEQYFGPGTRLTVT.